Below, 9 T cell receptor beta chains from the same sample are listed, as sequenced in a study of T-cell reconstitution after alpha-beta-depleted transplantation in children. It was with unique molecular identifiers that the TCRbeta library was prepared. MiXCR, applied by TCRdb to the PCR reads, yields one record per CDR3 protein. This sample has some 200,000 distinct CDR3 sequences; 13% to 15% occur once, and the top ten carry approximately 13%. The sample in question was PBMCs from the stem cell graft donor, obtained from the stem cell graft. The receptors derive from a human donor who donated a stem cell graft to a child with acute lymphoblastic leukemia.

This clonotype was seen at least ten times. V usage is TRBV4-1 and J usage is TRBJ1-1; a possible D gene is TRBD1 (6 bases). The CDR3 runs to 15 residues. Germline CDR1 is MGHRA and CDR2 is YSYEKL. V lost 3 bases to trimming and J lost 1 base, with 12 bases between them. The CDR3 spells CASSHPGTQNTEAFF. In DNA, the CDR3 is TGCGCCAGCAGCCACCCCGGGACACAGAACACTGAAGCTTTCTTT.

Many counts were recorded for this clonotype. The V call is TRBV5-5, the J call TRBJ1-2; D gene unclear. The CDR3 length is 12 residues. Germline V CDR1 and CDR2: SGHKS, YYEKEE (reference sequence). Deletions cut 0 bases from V and 7 bases from J, with 7 bases between. The chain's CDR3 is CASSLDGLGYTF. DNA of the CDR3: TGTGCCAGCAGCTTGGATGGTCTTGGCTACACCTTC.

In this sample, this clonotype turned up many times. The chain couples TRBV20-1 to TRBJ1-6, with no clear D. The CDR3 extends over 16 amino acids. Trimming stripped 6 bases from V and 7 bases from J, with 22 bases between. Germline V gives CDR1 DFQATT, CDR2 SNEGSKA (reference sequence). The CDR3 is CSALTSGVSRNSPLHF. As DNA, the CDR3 is TGCAGTGCCCTAACCTCCGGGGTATCAAGGAATTCACCCCTCCACTTT.

This clonotype was observed at least ten times. This chain uses TRBV20-1 with TRBJ2-1; TRBD1 matches at 10 bases. There are 15 residues in the CDR3. The germline gives CDR1 DFQATT, CDR2 SNEGSKA (reference sequence). The V and J ends lost 0 bases and 2 bases, in that order; junction bases with no gene match: 1. The CDR3: CSAREGQGTYNEQFF. CDR3 bases: TGCAGTGCTAGAGAGGGACAGGGGACCTACAATGAGCAGTTCTTC.

This clonotype was detected ten times or more. The V and J genes are TRBV5-1 and TRBJ2-3, with 16 bases that match TRBD2. Germline V gives CDR1 SGHRS, CDR2 YFSETQ. The CDR3 loop spans 20 amino acids. With 3 bases clipped from V and 0 bases from J, the junction kept 10 bases outside the gene matches. The CDR3 loop reads CASSYGTSGRAEMSTDTQYF. CDR3 nucleotide sequence: TGCGCCAGCAGCTACGGGACTAGCGGGAGGGCGGAAATGAGCACAGATACGCAGTATTTT.

Many counts were recorded for this clonotype. The V gene is TRBV4-1, the J gene TRBJ1-3; D is unresolved. The CDR3 totals 17 residues. The germline V gene has CDR1 MGHRA and CDR2 YSYEKL. With 4 bases removed from V and 0 bases from J, the gap between germline ends came to 16 bases. The CDR3 DNA is TGCGCCAGCAGCCCCTCCAGCGAGGGAGGCTCTGGAAACACCATATATTTT. Translating gives CASSPSSEGGSGNTIYF.

There are many counts of this clonotype. The chain combines TRBV5-1 with TRBJ1-6; a weak D match, TRBD1 (6 bases). The germline V gene encodes CDR1 SGHRS and CDR2 YFSETQ. Deletions cut 4 bases from V and 12 bases from J, with 11 bases between. The CDR3 sequence is 12 residues long. The CDR3 loop reads CASSLGGKPLHF. The CDR3 DNA reads TGCGCCAGCAGCCTAGGGGGAAAACCCCTCCACTTT.

This clonotype was counted ten times or more. The genes are TRBV5-1 and TRBJ2-1; a weak D match, TRBD2 (6 bases). CDR3 size: 15 residues. Germline V gives CDR1 SGHRS, CDR2 YFSETQ. Trimming cost V 4 bases and J 4 bases, with 15 bases left between them. CDR3 nucleotide sequence: TGCGCCAGCAGCCCCCGAGGTAGCGGTTACAATGAGCAGTTCTTC. Residues: CASSPRGSGYNEQFF.

In its sample, this clonotype was seen many times. The rearrangement links TRBV5-1 to TRBJ2-2, with 15 bases matching TRBD2. This CDR3 is built from 16 residues. Germline CDR1 SGHRS, CDR2 YFSETQ. Germline trimming cut 2 bases from V and 6 bases from J; bases unmatched to any gene: 2. The DNA of the CDR3 is TGCGCCAGCAGCTTAGGACTAGCGGGAGGGGCCGGGGAGCTGTTTTTT. Amino acid sequence: CASSLGLAGGAGELFF.